This T cell receptor (beta chain) comes out of a study of cytomegalovirus exposure and HLA in healthy donors. Overall study findings and caveats: Three CMV-associated chains proved CMV antigen-specific in vitro. The study designated around 150 TCR beta chains cytomegalovirus-associated. Later, an analysis found that TCR clusters from the first cohort tended to co-occur in the 120 or so validation repertoires.

Trimming stripped 4 bases from V and 4 bases from J, with 17 bases between. Looked up from germline, CDR1 is SGDLS and CDR2 is YYNGEE. The CDR3 runs to 15 residues. As regards this clone: Its matching antigen is unknown.

These donors were members of the roughly 120-subject validation cohort, a group separate from the roughly 670-subject first cohort. Produced via immunoSEQ multiplex PCR; TCRdb's table is partial and in-frame only. This table holds almost 75,000 clones, 85% found once. The V call is TRBV9, the J call TRBJ2-5, with D possibly being TRBD1 (7 bases). The sequence was collected from a man aged 25-45 years in good health and CMV-seronegative. What was sequenced was PBMCs. The chain's CDR3 is CASSRGGGSRETQYF. The CDR3 bases are TGTGCCAGCAGCCGAGGAGGGGGCAGTCGAGAGACCCAGTACTTC.